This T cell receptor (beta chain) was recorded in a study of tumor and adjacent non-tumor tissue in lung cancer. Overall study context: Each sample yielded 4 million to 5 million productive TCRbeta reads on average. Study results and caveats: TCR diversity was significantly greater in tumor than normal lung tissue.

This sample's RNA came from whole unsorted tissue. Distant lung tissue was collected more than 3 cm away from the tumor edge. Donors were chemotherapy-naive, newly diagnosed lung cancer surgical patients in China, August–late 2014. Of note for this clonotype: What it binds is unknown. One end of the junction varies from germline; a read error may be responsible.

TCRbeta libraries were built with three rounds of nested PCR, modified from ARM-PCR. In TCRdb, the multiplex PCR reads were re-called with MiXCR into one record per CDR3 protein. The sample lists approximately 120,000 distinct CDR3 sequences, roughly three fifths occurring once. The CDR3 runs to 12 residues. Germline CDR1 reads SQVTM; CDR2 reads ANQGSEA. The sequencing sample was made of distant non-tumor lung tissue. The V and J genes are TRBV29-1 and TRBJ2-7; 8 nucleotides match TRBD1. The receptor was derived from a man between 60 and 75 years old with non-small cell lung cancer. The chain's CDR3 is CCIRAGGVEQYF. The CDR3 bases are TGCTGCATCCGGGCAGGGGGCGTCGAGCAGTACTTT.